This TCR beta chain was captured in a study of control samples from healthy donors and cancer patients. TCRdb's copy holds only in-frame clones and misses some; the assay was immunoSEQ multiplex PCR. The repertoire includes approximately 130,000 clones, 89% of them detected once, and about two fifths sits in the top ten. The germline V gene encodes CDR1 PRHDT and CDR2 FYEKMQ (reference sequence). The CDR3 is 14 residues long. V dropped 3 bases and J dropped 1 base, with 10 bases sitting between them. The TCR was taken from a man aged 45 to 65 in good health. The sequenced sample consisted of blood. The chain recombines TRBV13 with TRBJ2-7; D is perhaps TRBD2 (6 bases). The CDR3 DNA sequence: TGTGCCAGCAGCTTTGCCGGGGGTTCCTACGAGCAGTACTTC. Translating it yields CASSFAGGSYEQYF.